This paragraph covers one T cell receptor (beta chain) sequence. The antigen remains unidentified. The data belong to a study of beta chain features in type 1 diabetes. Each population that was sorted was more than 98% pure. General observations from the study: The naive, central memory and Treg TCRB repertoires looked more alike in patients than they did in healthy donors. TCRB CDR3 length was moderately but significantly reduced in all four CD4+ subsets of Type 1 diabetes patients.

The sequenced template was cDNA made from the entire isolated RNA. Assay: immunoSEQ multiplex PCR; the TCRdb copy retains only in-frame clones and omits some. Here the sample spans about 330,000 clones, about 10% being singletons. CDR3 size: 17 residues. V lost 3 bases and J lost 4; bases outside the gene matches: 11. Germline CDR1 and CDR2: SEHNR and FQNEAQ (reference sequence). The genes are TRBV7-9 and TRBJ2-1, with 8 bases fitting TRBD2. Sequenced sample: naive CD4+ T cells from blood. The TCR comes from a woman in her twenties or thirties in good health. The CDR3 nucleotides are TGTGCCAGCAGCTTGTCCAGGGACACTAGCGGATACAATGAGCAGTTCTTC. It encodes CASSLSRDTSGYNEQFF. Full variable domain (rest looked up from reference TRBV7-9 and TRBJ2-1): DTGVSQNPRHKITKRGQNVTFRCDPISEHNRLYWYRQTLGQGPEFLTYFQNEAQLEKSRLLSDRFSAERPKGSFSTLEIQRTEQGDSAMYLCASSLSRDTSGYNEQFFGPGTRLTVL.